This TCR beta chain was identified in a study of T cells after yellow fever vaccination. Study-level information: Preparation used SMART-Seq v4 Ultra Low Input for the low-cell-number fractions. Overall study results and limits: Booster sampling recovered most clones from primary vaccination (96% CD4, just over 85% CD8).

V shed 2 bases and J shed 7 bases, with 12 bases lying between them. This CDR3 has 14 residues. Germline lookup yields CDR1 LNHDA and CDR2 SQIVND (reference sequence). Conversion of TCR transcripts into cDNA relied on 5'RACE template switching, which added a universal primer site and UMIs. MiXCR, run by TCRdb on the 5' RACE reads, gives a single entry per CDR3 protein. The sample has a few hundred thousand distinct CDR3 sequences; 6.8% are singletons. About this clonotype itself: The antigen remains unidentified.

The starting material was PBMCs, obtained 35 to 50 days after the first yellow fever vaccination. The receptor's source is a man in his late teens or twenties who received the YFV17D yellow fever vaccine. V and J are TRBV19 and TRBJ2-1; D is possibly TRBD1 (5 bases). DNA for the CDR3: TGTGCCAGTAGTATAACCCTGGCAGGGAATGAGCAGTTCTTC. Residues: CASSITLAGNEQFF.